What follows are 12 T cell receptor beta chains derived from one specimen sequenced in a study of blood T cells in healthy people across ages (dated by TCRdb to between 2014 and 2017). The library came from 5' RACE. Sequenced on an Illumina HiSeq 2500. A second PCR of roughly 7 to 12 cycles was run with a J-beta primer mix and a sample-barcoded 5' primer. TCRdb handled the public reads itself, with Q25 trimming in fastp and clone calling in MiXCR, and kept productive beta chains. Each entry merges the rows of one CDR3 protein and shows their most common DNA and genes. Counted in this sample were about 1.4 million distinct CDR3 sequences; 55% to 75% of them appeared once. Over 5% of the sample is in the top ten clones. The sequenced sample was blood. The receptors shown here come from a man in his late teens or twenties in good health.

The chain combines TRBV7-9 with TRBJ2-3; D is ambiguous. This CDR3 region has 14 residues. The germline V and J ends were trimmed by 4 bases and 2 bases, with 10 bases remaining between them. Germline V gene data show CDR1 as SEHNR and CDR2 as FQNEAQ (reference sequence). The CDR3 reads CASSYPRPTDTQYF. CDR3 DNA: TGTGCCAGCAGCTACCCACGGCCCACAGATACGCAGTATTTT.

The chain has TRBV12-3 or TRBV12-4 and TRBJ1-2; D is uncertain. With 4 bases removed from V and 6 bases from J, the gap between germline ends came to 9 bases. This CDR3 contains 12 residues. The CDR3 here is CASSSPPNGYTF. CDR3 nucleotide sequence: TGTGCCAGCAGTTCCCCTCCGAATGGCTACACCTTC.

J is TRBJ2-7 and V is TRBV3-1; D uncertain. V lost 0 bases and J 9 bases, leaving 15 bases between the germline ends. Germline values: CDR1 LGHDT, CDR2 YNNKEL (reference sequence). The CDR3 is 14 amino acids. The CDR3 protein is CASSQEWSDGGQYF. The CDR3 coding sequence is TGTGCCAGCAGCCAAGAATGGTCGGATGGCGGGCAGTACTTC.

The gene calls are TRBV24-1 and TRBJ1-2; a possible D gene is TRBD1 (6 bases). The CDR3 spans 13 residues. Germline V lookup: CDR1 KGHDR, CDR2 SFDVKD. The V gene lost 1 base and the J gene lost 6 bases, with 8 bases spanning the gap. The DNA of the CDR3 is TGTGCCACCAGTGATTTACAGGGAGATGGCTACACCTTC. Its translation is CATSDLQGDGYTF.

V is TRBV21-1 and J is TRBJ2-5; no DNA check was done on the table's D call, TRBD1. TRBV21-1 constitutes a pseudogene. This CDR3 has 18 residues. The chain's CDR3 is CASSKGVIGQGYGETQYF. CDR3 coding DNA: TGTGCCAGCAGCAAAGGGGTGATAGGACAGGGGTATGGAGAGACCCAGTACTTC.

This sequence joins TRBV7-9 and TRBJ1-2; D perhaps matches TRBD1 (5 bases). The CDR3 consists of 19 residues. Deletions cut 6 bases from V and 4 bases from J, with 30 bases between. The germline CDR1 and CDR2 sequences are SEHNR and FQNEAQ (reference sequence). CDR3 protein: CASSSYEDDSLFLGYGYTF. CDR3 coding DNA: TGTGCCAGCAGTTCATACGAGGACGACAGCCTGTTTTTGGGCTATGGCTACACCTTC.

The gene calls are TRBV4-1 and TRBJ2-1, with a tentative D call TRBD1 (6 bases). CDR1 and CDR2 from the germline V gene are MGHRA and YSYEKL. The CDR3 loop spans 15 amino acids. V was clipped by 4 bases and J by 2 bases, with 12 bases between them. The CDR3 protein is CASSPGQWTYNEQFF. As DNA, the CDR3 is TGCGCCAGCAGCCCCGGACAGTGGACCTACAATGAGCAGTTCTTC.

The chain uses TRBV20-1 and TRBJ2-1, with 14 bases identical to TRBD2. The CDR3 sequence is 18 residues long. The junction had 10 bases not matched to a gene; V was cut back by 6 bases and J by 0 bases. Germline CDR1 reads DFQATT; CDR2 reads SNEGSKA (reference sequence). In DNA form, the CDR3 reads TGCAGTGCCCTCGGACTAGCGGGGGGTACCAACTCCTACAATGAGCAGTTCTTC. Residues: CSALGLAGGTNSYNEQFF.

The gene calls are TRBV20-1 and TRBJ2-7; D gene unclear. Trimming removed 1 base from V and 2 bases from J, with 12 bases in between. Germline CDR1 DFQATT, CDR2 SNEGSKA (reference sequence). This CDR3 has 14 amino acids. The CDR3 bases are TGCAGTGCTAGAGTCCCGGACGGACCCTACGAGCAGTACTTC. Translating gives CSARVPDGPYEQYF.

This clonotype has just one count. The V gene is TRBV27, the J gene TRBJ2-5; no firm D call. This CDR3 region has 14 residues. The V gene's germline CDR1 is MNHEY and CDR2 SMNVEV (reference sequence). Trimming removed 6 bases from V and 5 bases from J, with 16 bases in between. The CDR3 coding sequence is TGTGCCAGCAGCCCGACCTGGGTGAGGGAGACCCAGTACTTC. It is translated as CASSPTWVRETQYF.

A note on this clonotype: Relative to the germline gene, one junction end is altered; a read error may explain this. The chain uses TRBV20-1 and TRBJ2-4; 7 bases match TRBD1. The J call may be incorrect, as the DNA end agrees better with TRBJ2-7. The CDR3 totals 14 residues. Germline values: CDR1 DFQATT, CDR2 SNEGSKA (reference sequence). The CDR3 DNA follows: TGCAGTGCGGATTCCGGGACAGCATCCTGCGAGCAGTACTTC. Amino acid sequence: CSADSGTASCEQYF.

The rearrangement links TRBV7-2 to TRBJ2-5, with D maybe TRBD1 (6 bases). V lost 1 base, J lost 4 bases, and 19 bases lay in between. CDR3 length: 17 residues. Per germline, CDR1 SGHTA and CDR2 FQGNSA. The CDR3: CASSLGGPGDKIETQYF. The CDR3, as DNA: TGTGCCAGCAGCTTAGGAGGGCCAGGGGATAAAATAGAGACCCAGTACTTC.